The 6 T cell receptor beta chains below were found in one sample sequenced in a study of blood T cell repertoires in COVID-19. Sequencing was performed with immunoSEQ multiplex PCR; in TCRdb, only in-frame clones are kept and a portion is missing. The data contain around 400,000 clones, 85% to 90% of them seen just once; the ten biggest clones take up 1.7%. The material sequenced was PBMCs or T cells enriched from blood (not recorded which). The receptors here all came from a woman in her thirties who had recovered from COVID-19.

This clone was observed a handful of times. The CDR3 region has the DNA TGTGCCACCAGCGGACCCAGAGCGGGTTTTCTGGCAACTAATGAAAAACTGTTTTTT. Encoded protein: CATSGPRAGFLATNEKLFF. J is TRBJ1-4 and V is TRBV15; no definite D call. CDR1 LNHNV and CDR2 YYDKDF come from the germline V gene (reference sequence). Trimming left V 5 bases short and J 0 bases short, with 22 bases between. CDR3 size: 19 residues.

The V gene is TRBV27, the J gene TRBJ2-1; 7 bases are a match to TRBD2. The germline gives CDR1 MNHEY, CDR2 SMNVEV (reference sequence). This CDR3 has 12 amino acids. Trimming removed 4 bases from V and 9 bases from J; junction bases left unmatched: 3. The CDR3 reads CASSSRTSEQFF. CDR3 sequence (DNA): TGTGCCAGCAGTTCCCGGACTAGTGAGCAGTTCTTC.

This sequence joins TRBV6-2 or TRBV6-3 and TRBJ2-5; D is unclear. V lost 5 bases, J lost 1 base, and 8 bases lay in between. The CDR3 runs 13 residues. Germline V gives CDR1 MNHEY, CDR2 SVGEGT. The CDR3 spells CASSPRVQETQYF. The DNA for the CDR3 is TGTGCCAGCAGTCCCCGGGTCCAAGAGACCCAGTACTTC.

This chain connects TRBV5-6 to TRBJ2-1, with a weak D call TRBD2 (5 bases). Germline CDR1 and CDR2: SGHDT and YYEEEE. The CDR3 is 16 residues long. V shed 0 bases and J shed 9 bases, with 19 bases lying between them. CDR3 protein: CASSLAGLTFFAEQFF. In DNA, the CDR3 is TGTGCCAGCAGCTTGGCGGGGTTGACTTTTTTCGCTGAGCAGTTCTTC.

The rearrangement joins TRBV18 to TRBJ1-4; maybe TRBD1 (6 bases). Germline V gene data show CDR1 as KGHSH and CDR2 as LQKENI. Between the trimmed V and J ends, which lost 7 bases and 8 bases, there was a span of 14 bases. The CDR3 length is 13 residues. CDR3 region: CASWTYREEKLFF. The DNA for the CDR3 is TGTGCCAGCTGGACTTACAGGGAGGAAAAACTGTTTTTT.

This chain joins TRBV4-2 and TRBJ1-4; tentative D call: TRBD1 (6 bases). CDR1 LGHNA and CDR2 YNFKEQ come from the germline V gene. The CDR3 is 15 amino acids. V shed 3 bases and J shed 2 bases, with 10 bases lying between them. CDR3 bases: TGTGCCAGCAGCCAGTTACAGGGTACTAATGAAAAACTGTTTTTT. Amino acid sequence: CASSQLQGTNEKLFF.